The clone carrying this T cell receptor beta chain was detected once. This sample stems from a study of blood T cell repertoires in COVID-19. Clones were read by immunoSEQ multiplex PCR, and TCRdb kept only the in-frame ones, dropping some. Of around 240,000 clones listed, about 79% were seen once; the top ten hold 1.4%. The clonotype was recovered from a middle-aged woman who had recovered from COVID-19. The sample comprised peripheral blood.

The CDR3 bases are TGTGCCAGCAGCCCATCTTCTAGCGGAGGGAGCACAGATACGCAGTATTTT. This translates into CASSPSSSGGSTDTQYF. The chain uses TRBV7-9 and TRBJ2-3; TRBD2 agrees at 7 bases. The CDR3 sequence is 17 residues long. Germline CDR1 SEHNR, CDR2 FQNEAQ (reference sequence). V gave up 5 bases and J gave up 0 bases; unmatched junction bases: 11.